This T cell receptor (beta chain) appears in the sequencing data of a study of shared clonotypes between healthy human individuals (dated by TCRdb to about 2020). Regarding the study in general: The cohort included three men and a couple of women between 18 and 49 years of age. For each donor, CD4 naive and CD4 memory were each run on three plates, CD8 naive on two plates, and CD8 memory on one plate. To estimate repertoire size and how much clonotypes are shared between individuals, the study performed deep sequencing of blood TCR repertoires from roughly five healthy adults. To increase sequencing depth and limit assay-specific biases, different laboratories used diverse techniques to prepare libraries and sequence TCR repertoires. Leukapheresis yielded between about 0.85 and 10 billion PBMCs per donor. Results and caveats for the whole study, not just this receptor: Because the study included a small number of donors, the genetic and exposure-history diversity represented was limited. Higher generation probabilities were observed for clonotypes shared by all four sorted-subset donors than for non-shared clonotypes. Based on pairwise subsampling, the degree of clonotype sharing among donors was expected to be affected by sequencing depth. Naive subsets generally had larger estimated clonotype richness than memory subsets. Across several donors, 5% to 6% of naive CD4, more than 3% of naive CD8, about 2.3% of memory CD4, and approximately 0.4% of memory CD8 clonotypes were shared. Sampling was limited to blood, and TCR repertoires in tissue likely differ from TCR repertoires in blood. Incomplete sequencing was indicated by rarefaction of sorted-subset datasets, despite the large sequencing depth.

Using the deep immunoSEQ assay, TCR CDR3 regions were amplified from genomic DNA by multiplex PCR. Genomic DNA extracted from each cell subset was distributed evenly over all wells of several immunoSEQ 96-well plates, and each plate served as one replicate. For sorted subsets, each replicate PCR was loaded with approximately 190 ng genomic DNA, equivalent to 25,000 to 35,000 T cell genomes. The purified libraries were quantified using a Qubit 3.0 fluorometer, sized with a Bioanalyzer 2100, and then quantified again using the KAPA Library Quantification kit. Every immunoSEQ 96-well plate was sequenced on a separate single-read 150-cycle Illumina NextSeq 550 flow cell. The authors processed their data as follows. Because the immunoSEQ output included only junctional sequences and no quality scores, the filtering could not be the same as the filtering used for full-length reads. Sequences were annotated with PyIR, a Python wrapper for IgBLAST v1.9, and V/J genes and CDR3 were assigned using IMGT germline references. Reads with weak V/J assignments (E-value above 1e-6), missing CDR3, stop codons, out-of-frame junctions, or ambiguous translated residues were removed. V3J clonotypes were defined by identical inferred V gene, J gene, and CDR3 amino acid sequence. Percentage overlap between repertoires was computed as shared unique clonotypes divided by the size of the smaller repertoire. RTK rarefaction, the Chao1 estimator, and Recon v2.1 estimates of unobserved clonotypes were used to assess repertoire richness. Generation probabilities were computed with OLGA for all TCRbeta clonotypes obtained by the gDNA method from four donors. Sourced from immuneACCESS, this table was stored by TCRdb with only in-frame sequences that have V and J called. A share of the clones is absent; for the studies checked, an unresolved V gene accounts for under half, and the remainder has no known explanation. V and J calls and clone size are those listed in that table; D and trimming were worked out from the DNA. In this sample the table shows 1.4 million or so clones, 97% to 99% of which occur a single time. The top ten clonotypes cover 0.36% of the sample.

The donors were healthy, HIV-negative adults with no recently reported acute infections or vaccinations. Every donor was a Caucasian adult living in Nashville, Tennessee, USA. CD4+ T cells were enriched by magnetic negative selection, after which naive cells were positively selected on CD45RA and the negative fraction was taken as the memory subset. After blood collection by leukapheresis, PBMCs were isolated using Ficoll-Histopaque density gradient centrifugation and then cryopreserved in the vapor phase of liquid nitrogen. Analytical flow cytometry was used to check the purity and quantity of each magnetically sorted T cell population. Genomic DNA was isolated from every sorted fraction and measured by UV absorbance on a Nanodrop 2000c. The CDR3 starts with the cysteine, ends with the phenylalanine, and has 13 residues. Of all the DNA, just the CDR3 is kept, 39 bases in frame from base 1. The germline V gene encodes CDR1 LNHNV and CDR2 YYDKDF (reference sequence). V and J lose 0 bases and 8 bases, and a span of 8 bases separates them.

Comments on this clone: It lacks a known antigen. Per-base quality was not reported, and no clone a single base away is much larger than it.

The sequencing sample was made of naive CD4+ T cells sorted from blood. The cell subset or site label for this specimen denotes: CD45RA+ positively selected. This TCR was sampled from a man aged 30 to 45 in good health. The sequence is built from TRBV15 and TRBJ1-5, with an unclear D gene assignment. The CDR3 reads as follows: CATSRDNREPQHF. Here is the DNA: TGTGCCACCAGCAGAGACAATAGGGAGCCCCAGCATTTT.